This T cell receptor (beta chain) originates from a study of cytomegalovirus exposure and HLA in healthy donors. The germline V gene encodes CDR1 MNHNS and CDR2 SASEGT. V lost 6 bases and J 7 bases, leaving 16 bases between the germline ends. The CDR3 length is 15 residues. The PCR was carried out with 60 Vbeta primers and 13 Jbeta primers. The assay was immunoSEQ multiplex PCR, and TCRdb's table has in-frame clones only and misses some. This repertoire comprises around 130,000 clones; its ten largest clones make up 2%. This TCR was recovered from a woman in her sixties or seventies in good health and CMV-seronegative. The chain employs TRBV6-1 and TRBJ1-6, with D perhaps matching TRBD1 (5 bases). Source material: PBMCs. CDR3 region: CASSVGPLGNSPLHF. The CDR3 DNA reads as TGTGCCAGCAGCGTGGGGCCCTTGGGCAATTCACCCCTCCACTTT.